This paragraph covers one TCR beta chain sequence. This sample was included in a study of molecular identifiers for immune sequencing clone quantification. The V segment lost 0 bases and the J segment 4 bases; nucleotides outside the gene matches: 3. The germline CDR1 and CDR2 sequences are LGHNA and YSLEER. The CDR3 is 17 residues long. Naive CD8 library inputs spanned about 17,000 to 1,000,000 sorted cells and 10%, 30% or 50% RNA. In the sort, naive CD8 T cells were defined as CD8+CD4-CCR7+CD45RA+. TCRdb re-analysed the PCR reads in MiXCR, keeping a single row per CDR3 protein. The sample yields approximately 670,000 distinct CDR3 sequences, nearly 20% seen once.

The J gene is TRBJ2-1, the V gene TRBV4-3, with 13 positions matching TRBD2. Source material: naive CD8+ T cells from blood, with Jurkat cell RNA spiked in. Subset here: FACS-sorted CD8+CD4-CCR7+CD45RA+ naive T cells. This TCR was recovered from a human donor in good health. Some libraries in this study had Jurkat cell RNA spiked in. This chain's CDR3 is CASSQDRTSGRYNEQFF. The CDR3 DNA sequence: TGCGCCAGCAGCCAAGATCGGACTAGCGGGAGATACAATGAGCAGTTCTTC.